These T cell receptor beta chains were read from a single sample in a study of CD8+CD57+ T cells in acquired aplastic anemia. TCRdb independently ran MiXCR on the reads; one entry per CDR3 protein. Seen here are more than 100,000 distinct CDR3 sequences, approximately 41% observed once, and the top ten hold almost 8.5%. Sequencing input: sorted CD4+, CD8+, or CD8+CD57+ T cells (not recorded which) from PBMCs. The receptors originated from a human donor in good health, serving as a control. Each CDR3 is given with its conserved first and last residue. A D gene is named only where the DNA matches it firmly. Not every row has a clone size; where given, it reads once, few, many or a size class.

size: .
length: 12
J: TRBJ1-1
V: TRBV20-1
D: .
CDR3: CGASYVLTEAFF
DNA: TGCGGTGCTAGTTACGTATTAACTGAAGCTTTCTTT

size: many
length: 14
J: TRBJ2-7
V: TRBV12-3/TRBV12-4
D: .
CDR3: CASSLGWTTQGQYF
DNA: TGTGCCAGCAGTTTAGGGTGGACTACTCAAGGGCAGTACTTC

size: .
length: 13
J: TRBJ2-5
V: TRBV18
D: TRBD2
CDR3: CASSPGLAETQYF
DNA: TGTGCCAGCTCACCAGGACTAGCGGAGACCCAGTACTTC

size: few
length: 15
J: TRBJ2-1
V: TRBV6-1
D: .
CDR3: CASRPPGSSYNEQFF
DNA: TGTGCCAGCAGGCCCCCAGGGAGCTCCTACAATGAGCAGTTCTTC

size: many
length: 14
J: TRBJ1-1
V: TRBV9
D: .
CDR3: CASSDTGLNTEAFF
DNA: TGTGCCAGCAGCGATACGGGCCTGAACACTGAAGCTTTCTTT

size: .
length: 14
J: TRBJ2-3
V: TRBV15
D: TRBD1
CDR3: CATSRGQGADTQYF
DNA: TGTGCCACCAGCAGGGGACAGGGGGCAGATACGCAGTATTTT

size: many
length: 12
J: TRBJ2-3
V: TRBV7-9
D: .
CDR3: CASTETGDTQYF
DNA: TGTGCCAGCACCGAAACGGGGGATACGCAGTATTTT

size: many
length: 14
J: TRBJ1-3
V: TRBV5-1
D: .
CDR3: CASSLEGTGNTIYF
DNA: TGTGCCAGCAGCTTGGAAGGGACTGGAAACACCATATATTTT

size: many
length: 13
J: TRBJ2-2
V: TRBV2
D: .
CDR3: CASSGAGPGELFF
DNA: TGTGCCAGCAGTGGGGCGGGCCCCGGGGAGCTGTTTTTT

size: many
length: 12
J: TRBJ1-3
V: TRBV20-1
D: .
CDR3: CSPRGPGNTIYF
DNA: TGCAGTCCTCGAGGGCCTGGAAACACCATATATTTT

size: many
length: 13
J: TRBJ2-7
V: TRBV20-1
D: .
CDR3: CSAETGTDYEQYF
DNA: TGCAGTGCAGAAACCGGGACTGACTACGAGCAGTACTTC

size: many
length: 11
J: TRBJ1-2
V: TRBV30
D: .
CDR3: CAWRESYGYTF
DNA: TGTGCCTGGAGGGAGTCCTATGGCTACACCTTC

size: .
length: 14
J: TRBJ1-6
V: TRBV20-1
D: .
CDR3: CSARDRGDDSPLHF
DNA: TGCAGTGCTAGAGATCGAGGGGACGATTCACCCCTCCACTTT

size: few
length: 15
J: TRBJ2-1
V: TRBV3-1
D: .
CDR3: CASSHTGTRGNEQFF
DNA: TGTGCCAGCAGCCACACCGGGACGCGGGGAAATGAGCAGTTCTTC

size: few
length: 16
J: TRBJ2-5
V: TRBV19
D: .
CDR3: CASRTNANLDQETQYF
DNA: TGTGCCAGTAGGACAAACGCCAACCTCGACCAAGAGACCCAGTACTTC

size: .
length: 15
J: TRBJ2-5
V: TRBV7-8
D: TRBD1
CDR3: CASSHPGTGQETQYF
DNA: TGTGCCAGCAGCCACCCGGGGACAGGTCAAGAGACCCAGTACTTC

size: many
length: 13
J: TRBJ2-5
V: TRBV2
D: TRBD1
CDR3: CASSKQGTETQYF
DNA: TGTGCCAGCAGTAAACAGGGGACGGAGACCCAGTACTTC

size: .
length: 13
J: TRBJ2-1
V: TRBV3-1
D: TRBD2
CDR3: CASSHLGEGEQFF
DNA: TGTGCCAGCAGCCATCTAGGGGAGGGTGAGCAGTTCTTC

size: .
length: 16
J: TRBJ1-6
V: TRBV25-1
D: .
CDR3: CASSRPRQVPNSPLHF
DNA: TGTGCCAGCAGCCGTCCAAGGCAGGTTCCTAATTCACCCCTCCACTTT

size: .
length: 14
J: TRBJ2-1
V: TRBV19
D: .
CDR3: CASSLGGQNNEQFF
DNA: TGTGCCAGCAGCTTAGGTGGACAGAACAATGAGCAGTTCTTC

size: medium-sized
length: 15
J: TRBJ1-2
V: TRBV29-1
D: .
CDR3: CSSGGGGRTNYGYTF
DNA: TGCAGCTCAGGTGGGGGCGGAAGGACTAACTATGGCTACACCTTC

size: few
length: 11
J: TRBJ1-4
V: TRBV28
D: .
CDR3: CASTRGEKLFF
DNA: TGTGCCAGCACTAGGGGGGAAAAACTGTTTTTT

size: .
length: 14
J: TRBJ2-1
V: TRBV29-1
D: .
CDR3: CSVGSRTIYNEQFF
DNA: TGCAGCGTAGGGTCCCGGACAATCTACAATGAGCAGTTCTTC

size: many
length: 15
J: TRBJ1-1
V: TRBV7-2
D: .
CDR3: CASSLGGSMNTEAFF
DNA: TGTGCCAGCAGCTTGGGAGGAAGCATGAACACTGAAGCTTTCTTT

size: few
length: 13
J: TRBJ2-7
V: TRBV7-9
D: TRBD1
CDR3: CASTRDRGYEQYF
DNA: TGTGCCAGCACCCGGGACAGGGGGTACGAGCAGTACTTC

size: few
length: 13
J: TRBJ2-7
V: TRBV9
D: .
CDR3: CASSGGEDYEQYF
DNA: TGTGCCAGCAGCGGGGGAGAGGACTACGAGCAGTACTTC

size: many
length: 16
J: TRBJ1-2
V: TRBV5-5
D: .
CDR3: CASSLLVRLGQNGYTF
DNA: TGTGCCAGCAGCTTGTTGGTCAGGCTAGGTCAAAATGGCTACACCTTC

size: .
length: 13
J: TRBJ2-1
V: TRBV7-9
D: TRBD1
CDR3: CASSQGDYNEQFF
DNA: TGTGCCAGCAGCCAGGGGGACTACAATGAGCAGTTCTTC

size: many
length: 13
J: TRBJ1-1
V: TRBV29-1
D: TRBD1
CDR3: CSVARTGAREAFF
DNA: TGCAGCGTTGCTAGGACAGGGGCCCGTGAAGCTTTCTTT

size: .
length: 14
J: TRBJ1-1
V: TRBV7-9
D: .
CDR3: CASSREPEETEAFF
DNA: TGTGCCAGCAGCCGGGAGCCCGAGGAGACTGAAGCTTTCTTT

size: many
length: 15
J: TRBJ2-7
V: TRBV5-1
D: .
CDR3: CASSFRTGLVYEQYF
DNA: TGCGCCAGCAGCTTCAGGACCGGCCTTGTCTACGAGCAGTACTTC

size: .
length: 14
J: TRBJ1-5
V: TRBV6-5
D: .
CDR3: CASSYIREAQPQHF
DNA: TGTGCCAGCAGTTACATAAGGGAAGCTCAGCCCCAGCATTTT

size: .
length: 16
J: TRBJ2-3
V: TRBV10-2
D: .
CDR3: CASSESSGISTDTQYF
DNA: TGCGCCAGCAGTGAGTCATCGGGGATTAGCACAGATACGCAGTATTTT

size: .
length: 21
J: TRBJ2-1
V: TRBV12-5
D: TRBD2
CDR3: CASGLSMDGTSVTSSYNEQFF
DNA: TGTGCTAGTGGTTTGTCGATGGATGGGACTAGCGTTACCAGCTCCTACAATGAGCAGTTCTTC

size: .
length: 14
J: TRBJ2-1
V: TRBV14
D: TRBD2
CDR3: CASSQVPAGAEQFF
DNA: TGTGCCAGCAGCCAAGTTCCAGCGGGGGCTGAGCAGTTCTTC

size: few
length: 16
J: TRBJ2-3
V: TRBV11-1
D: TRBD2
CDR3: CASSSPAGGGQDTQYF
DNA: TGTGCCAGCAGCTCCCCGGCGGGGGGAGGGCAGGATACGCAGTATTTT

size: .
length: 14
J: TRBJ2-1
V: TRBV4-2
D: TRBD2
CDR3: CAGSRRGTSAGQFF
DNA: TGTGCCGGCAGCCGCCGGGGGACTAGTGCGGGGCAGTTCTTC

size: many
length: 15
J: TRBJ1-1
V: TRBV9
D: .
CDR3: CASSARGSGSGEAFF
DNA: TGTGCCAGCAGCGCTCGGGGCAGTGGATCGGGTGAAGCTTTCTTT

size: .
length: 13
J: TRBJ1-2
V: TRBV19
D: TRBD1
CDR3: CAVGPRGNYGYTF
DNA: TGTGCCGTCGGTCCCAGGGGGAACTATGGCTACACCTTC

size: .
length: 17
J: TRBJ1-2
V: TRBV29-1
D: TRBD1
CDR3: CSVEGRGQGAPNYGYTF
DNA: TGCAGCGTTGAAGGCAGGGGACAGGGGGCGCCTAACTATGGCTACACCTTC

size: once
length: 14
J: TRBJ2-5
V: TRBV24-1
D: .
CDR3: CATSDPGQEETQYF
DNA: TGTGCCACCAGTGATCCGGGACAAGAAGAGACCCAGTACTTC

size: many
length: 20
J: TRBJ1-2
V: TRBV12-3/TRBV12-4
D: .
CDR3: CASRTFPKGTHRNGNYGYTF
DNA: TGTGCCAGCAGAACCTTCCCCAAGGGTACACACCGGAACGGAAACTATGGCTACACCTTC

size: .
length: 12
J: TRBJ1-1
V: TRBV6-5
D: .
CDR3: CASSIRETEAFF
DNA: TGTGCCAGCAGTATTCGTGAAACTGAAGCTTTCTTT

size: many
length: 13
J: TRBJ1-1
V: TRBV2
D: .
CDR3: CASSRDKYTEAFF
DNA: TGTGCCAGCAGTAGGGACAAATACACTGAAGCTTTCTTT

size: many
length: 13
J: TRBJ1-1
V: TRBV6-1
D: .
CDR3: CASSDTRNTEAFF
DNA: TGTGCCAGCAGTGATACAAGAAACACTGAAGCTTTCTTT

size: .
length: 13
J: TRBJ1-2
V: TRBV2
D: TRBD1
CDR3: CARKGAEDYGYTF
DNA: TGTGCCAGAAAGGGGGCGGAGGACTATGGCTACACCTTC

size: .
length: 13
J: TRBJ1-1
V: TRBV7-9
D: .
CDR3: CASSLDGGSEAFF
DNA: TGTGCCAGCAGCTTAGACGGGGGTAGCGAAGCTTTCTTT

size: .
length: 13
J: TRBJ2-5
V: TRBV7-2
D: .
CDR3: CASSSGRRETQYF
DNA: TGTGCCAGCAGCTCGGGGAGGCGGGAGACCCAGTACTTC

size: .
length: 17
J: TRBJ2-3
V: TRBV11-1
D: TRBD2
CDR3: CASNRGLAASTRETQYF
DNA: TGTGCCAGTAACCGGGGACTAGCGGCGTCCACACGGGAGACGCAGTATTTT

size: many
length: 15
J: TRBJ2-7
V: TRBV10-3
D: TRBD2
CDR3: CAISESRGTSDEQYF
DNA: TGTGCCATCAGTGAGTCAAGAGGGACTAGCGACGAGCAGTACTTC

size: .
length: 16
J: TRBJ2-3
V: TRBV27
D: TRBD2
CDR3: CASSLLGSGDTDTQYF
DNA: TGTGCCAGCAGTCTTTTAGGTAGCGGGGACACAGATACGCAGTATTTT

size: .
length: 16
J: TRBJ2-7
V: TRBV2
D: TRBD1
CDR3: CASSTPPGTGANEQYF
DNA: TGTGCCAGCAGTACTCCGCCCGGGACAGGGGCCAACGAGCAGTACTTC

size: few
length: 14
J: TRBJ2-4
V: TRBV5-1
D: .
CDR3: CASSLDTIKNIQYF
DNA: TGCGCCAGCAGCTTGGACACCATCAAAAACATTCAGTACTTC

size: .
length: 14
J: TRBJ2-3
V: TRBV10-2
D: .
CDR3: CASSGPTSTDTQYF
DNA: TGCGCCAGCAGTGGGCCCACTAGCACAGATACGCAGTATTTT